Below are 13 T cell receptor beta chains sequenced from a single sample in a study of T cells in women clearing cervical HPV infection. Sequenced by immunoSEQ multiplex PCR; TCRdb stores in-frame clones only, minus some. Reported are 30,000 to 45,000 clones; the ten largest clones contain around 4%. The sample taken for sequencing was blood buffy coat. All receptors derive from a woman aged 18 to 75 with a cervical HPV16 infection that either progressed to CIN3+ or cleared (not recorded which).

Worth noting for this clone: The read ends 3 residues early relative to the CDR3; the germline J gene fills the gap. The chain recombines TRBV29-1 with TRBJ2-3, with unresolved D. The germline V gene encodes CDR1 SQVTM and CDR2 ANQGSEA. V lost 5 bases, J lost 5 bases, and 5 bases lay in between. The CDR3 loop spans 10 amino acids. This CDR3 is CSVSVDTQYF. The CDR3 bases that were read are TGCAGCGTTTCAGTAGATACG.

Concerning this clone: The DNA ends 3 residues before the CDR3 does, and the rest of the CDR3 is filled in from the germline J gene. V and J are TRBV13 and TRBJ1-6; D possibly corresponds to TRBD1 (6 bases). Trimming cost V 6 bases and J 6 bases, with 12 bases left between them. Germline V gene data show CDR1 as PRHDT and CDR2 as FYEKMQ (reference sequence). This CDR3 has 14 residues. The CDR3 spells CASSPTRGNSPLHF. Incomplete CDR3 DNA: TGTGCCAGCAGTCCTACCAGGGGTAATTCACCC.

To note about this clone: Read data end 3 residues before the CDR3 end; the end is taken from the germline J gene. The chain has TRBV28 and TRBJ2-5; D remains unclear. Trimming removed 5 bases at V and 5 bases at J, with 6 bases between. CDR3 size: 11 residues. Germline V gene lookup returns CDR1 MDHEN and CDR2 SYDVKM. CDR3 bases read: TGTGCCAGCAGTCACGCGGAGACC. Its protein product is CASSHAET. The whole CDR3 protein is CASSHAETQYF.

In regard to this clone: The CDR3 end falls 3 residues outside the read, so it is completed with the germline J gene. This chain joins TRBV4-1 and TRBJ2-6, with D unclear. Germline-derived CDR1 and CDR2 are MGHRA and YSYEKL. This CDR3 is 17 amino acids long. V dropped 0 bases and J dropped 0 bases, with 9 bases sitting between them. The CDR3 region is CASSQDHSLSGANVLTF. CDR3 bases read: TGCGCCAGCAGCCAAGACCACAGCCTCTCTGGGGCCAACGTC.

On this clone: The CDR3 end is not reached by the read, which stops 3 residues before it; the germline J gene fills it in. The V gene is TRBV20-1, the J gene TRBJ2-1; perhaps TRBD2 as D (5 bases). The germline gives CDR1 DFQATT, CDR2 SNEGSKA (reference sequence). V lost 2 bases to trimming and J lost 4 bases, with 12 bases between them. The CDR3 sequence is 14 residues long. The CDR3 DNA, read in part, is TGCAGTGCTAGAATTCCGGGCGGGTACAATGAG. Its translation is CSARIPGGYNE. The entire CDR3 is CSARIPGGYNEQFF.

For this clone: The read falls 3 residues short of the CDR3 end, and the missing part is taken from the germline J gene. This chain links TRBV7-8 with TRBJ2-7, with unresolved D. There are 11 residues in the CDR3. Trimming took off 7 bases at V and 5 bases at J, with 9 bases between the two ends. Per the germline V gene, CDR1 is SGHVS and CDR2 is FQNEAQ. The CDR3 here is CASTIRDEQYF. Partial CDR3 DNA: TGTGCCAGCACGATACGCGACGAG.

As regards this clone: The read terminates 3 residues ahead of where the CDR3 ends, so the germline J gene completes it. The chain is built from TRBV7-2 and TRBJ2-5; 9 bases line up with TRBD1. The V gene end was trimmed by 0 bases and the J gene end by 2 bases; junction bases not matched to a gene: 4. There are 16 residues in the CDR3. CDR1 SGHTA and CDR2 FQGNSA come from the germline V gene. The CDR3: CASSLAGQGPQETQYF. The sequenced part of the CDR3 DNA is TGTGCCAGCAGCTTAGCGGGACAGGGCCCTCAAGAGACC.

Turning to this clone: The read stops 3 residues short of the end of the CDR3; the missing end is completed from the germline J gene. The gene calls are TRBV7-6 and TRBJ1-6, with 7 bases identical to TRBD1. Germline V gene data show CDR1 as SGHVS and CDR2 as FNYEAQ. Trimming at V came to 5 bases and at J to 7 bases, leaving 8 bases not matched to a gene. The CDR3 consists of 15 residues. The CDR3 bases that were read are TGTGCCAGCAGCCCCTCCGGGACAGTAAATTCACCC. This encodes CASSPSGTVNSP. The full CDR3 protein is CASSPSGTVNSPLHF.

Points on this clone: Sequencing ends 3 residues short of the CDR3 end; the germline J gene provides the rest. The genes are TRBV18 and TRBJ2-4; 7 bases line up with TRBD2. The CDR3 length is 14 residues. Germline V CDR1 and CDR2: KGHSH, LQKENI. The CDR3 sequence: CASSPLGGADGQYF. The sequenced CDR3 bases are TGTGCCAGCTCACCACTGGGAGGGGCGGATGGT.

Worth noting for this clone: The read terminates 3 residues ahead of where the CDR3 ends, so the germline J gene completes it. The chain joins TRBV11-2 to TRBJ1-2; 7 bases are shared with TRBD1. CDR3 length: 15 residues. Unmatched junction bases numbered 11, after V lost 5 bases and J lost 5 bases. The V gene's germline CDR1 is SGHAT and CDR2 FQNNGV. The CDR3 region is CASSRRDRMIYGYTF. The sequenced CDR3 bases are TGTGCCAGCAGCAGAAGGGACAGAATGATTTATGGC.

In regard to this clone: The CDR3 end is not reached by the read, which stops 3 residues before it; the germline J gene fills it in. The chain links TRBV19 to TRBJ1-6, with TRBD1 matching 7 bases. This CDR3 has 14 amino acids. V was pared by 7 bases and J by 9 bases, with 9 bases of the junction left unmatched. The germline V gene has CDR1 LNHDA and CDR2 SQIVND (reference sequence). The covered CDR3 bases are TGTGCCAGTACCTCGACAGGGTCGGGTTCACCC. Protein sequence: CASTSTGSGSP. The complete CDR3 reads CASTSTGSGSPLHF.

About this clone itself: The missing CDR3 end, 3 residues past where the read stops, is filled in from the germline J gene. J is TRBJ2-1 and V is TRBV5-1, with D maybe TRBD2 (6 bases). Trimming cost V 5 bases and J 8 bases, with 17 bases left between them. This CDR3 has 14 amino acids. Germline V gene lookup returns CDR1 SGHRS and CDR2 YFSETQ. This CDR3 is CASRAGTPGDEQFF. Incomplete CDR3 DNA: TGCGCCAGCAGGGCCGGGACTCCCGGGGATGAG. The full variable domain, in which reference TRBV5-1 and TRBJ2-1 provide the parts outside the CDR3, is KAGVTQTPRYLIKTRGQQVTLSCSPISGHRSVSWYQQTPGQGLQFLFEYFSETQRNKGNFPGRFSGRQFSNSRSEMNVSTLELGDSALYLCASRAGTPGDEQFFGPGTRLTVL.

With regard to this clone: The read is 3 residues too short to cover the CDR3 end, so that end is filled in from the germline J gene. The V and J genes are TRBV7-2 and TRBJ1-2, with TRBD1 matching 10 bases. The CDR3 runs to 15 residues. The germline V gene encodes CDR1 SGHTA and CDR2 FQGNSA. This CDR3 is CASSLLGTGASDYTF. The sequenced CDR3 bases are TGTGCCAGCAGCTTATTAGGGACAGGGGCATCCGAC.